The rows below give T cell receptor beta chains drawn from one sample of a study of cytomegalovirus exposure and HLA in healthy donors. TCRdb's copy holds only in-frame clones and misses some; the assay was immunoSEQ multiplex PCR. The sample yields 100,000 or so clones, roughly 79% seen once. Sequenced input: PBMCs. Every receptor here comes from a middle-aged man in good health and CMV-seronegative. Each CDR3 is given with its conserved first and last residue. The D gene is left open where the match is weak. Size is stated for part of the rows, as once, few or many counts, or as a class when the clone is expanded.

>TRBV4-1|few|TRBJ2-7|NA
CASSQGPGGSYEQYF
TGCGCCAGCAGCCAAGGGCCCGGGGGCTCCTACGAGCAGTACTTC
>TRBV5-6|NA|TRBJ2-1|NA
CASTGDTGYNEQFF
TGTGCCAGCACAGGGGACACCGGTTACAATGAGCAGTTCTTC
>TRBV27|NA|TRBJ2-7|NA
CASSPGVYEQYF
TGTGCCAGCAGCCCAGGGGTATACGAGCAGTACTTC
>TRBV28|NA|TRBJ1-2|NA
CASRPTGLGDGYTF
TGTGCCAGCAGACCAACGGGACTCGGGGATGGCTACACCTTC
>TRBV18|NA|TRBJ1-1|NA
CASSLGRGNTEAFF
TGTGCCAGCTCACTGGGCAGGGGGAACACTGAAGCTTTCTTT
>TRBV15|NA|TRBJ1-6|NA
CATSRDMDSSTLHF
TGTGCCACCAGCAGAGATATGGACAGTTCGACCCTCCACTTT
>TRBV28|few|TRBJ1-4|TRBD1
CASGTGGTEKLFF
TGTGCCAGCGGTACAGGGGGCACTGAAAAACTGTTTTTT
>TRBV5-4|once|TRBJ1-4|TRBD1
CASSAGTAWNEKLFF
TGTGCCAGCAGCGCCGGGACAGCTTGGAATGAAAAACTGTTTTTT
>TRBV10-2|few|TRBJ2-7|NA
CASSVSGSTYEQYF
TGCGCCAGCAGTGTCTCGGGGTCTACCTACGAGCAGTACTTC
>TRBV15|NA|TRBJ2-7|NA
CATSTRLQEPPGEQYF
TGTGCCACCAGCACTAGGCTACAGGAGCCTCCCGGCGAGCAGTACTTC
>TRBV11-1|NA|TRBJ2-2|TRBD1
CASHSRGQGSSGELFF
TGTGCCAGCCACAGTAGGGGACAGGGATCAAGCGGGGAGCTGTTTTTT
>TRBV9|NA|TRBJ2-7|NA
CASSVQGLTYEQYF
TGTGCCAGCAGCGTACAGGGTTTAACCTACGAGCAGTACTTC
>TRBV5-1|NA|TRBJ2-5|NA
CASSLGGRPQETQYF
TGCGCCAGCAGCTTGGGTGGGAGACCTCAAGAGACCCAGTACTTC
>TRBV11-2|NA|TRBJ2-1|NA
CASSPRGPGNEQFF
TGTGCCAGCAGCCCCAGGGGCCCGGGTAATGAGCAGTTCTTC
>TRBV18|once|TRBJ2-5|NA
CASSPDIVEETQYF
TGTGCCAGCTCGCCGGACATTGTGGAAGAGACCCAGTACTTC
>TRBV4-1|few|TRBJ2-1|NA
CASSQENRVEQFF
TGCGCCAGCAGCCAAGAAAACAGGGTTGAGCAGTTCTTC
>TRBV28|NA|TRBJ1-2|NA
CASSLSIRGYTF
TGTGCCAGCAGCCTTAGCATCCGAGGCTACACCTTC
>TRBV7-9|NA|TRBJ2-4|NA
CASNFQKHRDTTKNIQYF
TGTGCCAGCAACTTCCAAAAGCACCGGGACACGACCAAAAACATTCAGTACTTC
>TRBV7-9|NA|TRBJ2-7|TRBD2
CASSLDGTSGSSYEQYF
TGTGCCAGCAGCTTAGACGGCACTAGCGGGAGCTCCTACGAGCAGTACTTC
>TRBV6-5|NA|TRBJ2-7|TRBD1
CASRAWTGVFYEQYF
TGTGCCAGCAGGGCTTGGACAGGGGTTTTCTACGAGCAGTACTTC
>TRBV7-6|once|TRBJ1-2|NA
CASSLGYRDYGYTF
TGTGCCAGCAGCTTAGGTTACAGGGACTATGGCTACACCTTC
>TRBV7-9|NA|TRBJ1-5|NA
CASSPQGHSNQPQHF
TGTGCCAGCAGCCCACAGGGACATAGCAATCAGCCCCAGCATTTT
>TRBV10-1|NA|TRBJ2-1|NA
CASSGTHGTNIYNEQFF
TGCGCCAGCAGTGGTACACACGGGACAAATATCTACAATGAGCAGTTCTTC
>TRBV11-2|NA|TRBJ1-3|TRBD1
CASSLNGQAHGNTIYF
TGTGCCAGCAGCTTGAACGGACAGGCACATGGAAACACCATATATTTT
>TRBV7-2|few|TRBJ2-6|TRBD1
CASSATTGSGANVLTF
TGTGCCAGCAGCGCGACGACAGGGTCTGGGGCCAACGTCCTGACTTTC
>TRBV7-8|NA|TRBJ1-2|TRBD1
CASSTGTGAGYTF
TGTGCCAGCAGCACCGGGACAGGGGCTGGCTACACCTTC
>TRBV6-1|NA|TRBJ1-3|NA
CATGLLKTGNTIYF
TGTGCCACGGGACTCCTGAAGACTGGAAACACCATATATTTT
>TRBV7-8|NA|TRBJ2-1|TRBD2
CASSPGLAGAGEQFF
TGTGCCAGCAGCCCGGGGCTAGCGGGAGCTGGTGAGCAGTTCTTC
>TRBV6-4|few|TRBJ2-1|TRBD2
CASSVAGGTYNEQFF
TGTGCCAGCAGTGTGGCGGGGGGAACTTACAATGAGCAGTTCTTC
>TRBV5-1|NA|TRBJ2-6|NA
CASSTGPGANVLTF
TGCGCCAGCAGTACAGGTCCCGGGGCCAACGTCCTGACTTTC
>TRBV4-3|NA|TRBJ1-4|TRBD1
CASSGGQGRRSREKLFF
TGCGCCAGCAGCGGGGGACAGGGCCGGAGGAGCCGGGAAAAACTGTTTTTT
>TRBV27|NA|TRBJ1-5|NA
CASSYRGTSNQPQHF
TGTGCCAGCAGTTATCGGGGGACTAGCAATCAGCCCCAGCATTTT
>TRBV6-5|once|TRBJ1-3|TRBD1
CASRTQGAGNTIYF
TGTGCCAGCAGGACACAGGGGGCTGGAAACACCATATATTTT
>TRBV11-2|NA|TRBJ1-5|NA
CASSFGQDSNQPQHF
TGTGCCAGCAGCTTTGGGCAGGATAGCAATCAGCCCCAGCATTTT
>TRBV18|NA|TRBJ1-2|TRBD1
CASSLQGNYGYTF
TGTGCCAGCTCACTACAGGGGAACTATGGCTACACCTTC
>TRBV7-9|NA|TRBJ2-7|NA
CASSSGDRNNYEQYF
TGTGCCAGCAGCTCTGGTGACAGGAACAACTACGAGCAGTACTTC
>TRBV11-3|NA|TRBJ1-4|TRBD1
CASSRGTGPTTNEKLFF
TGTGCCAGCAGCCGCGGGACAGGGCCAACAACTAATGAAAAACTGTTTTTT
>TRBV19|NA|TRBJ2-7|NA
CASSMRHLGSYEQYF
TGTGCCAGTAGTATGCGGCACCTCGGGTCCTACGAGCAGTACTTC
>TRBV19|once|TRBJ1-1|TRBD1
CASSIDPDRGTSEAFF
TGTGCCAGTAGTATAGATCCGGACAGGGGGACAAGTGAAGCTTTCTTT
>TRBV6-1|NA|TRBJ2-2|NA
CASSEPRVLGELFF
TGTGCCAGCAGTGAACCCCGGGTCCTCGGGGAGCTGTTTTTT
>TRBV4-1|many|TRBJ2-2|TRBD2
CASSQARIGAGGRTGELFF
TGCGCCAGCAGCCAAGCCCGAATAGGAGCGGGAGGGCGCACCGGGGAGCTGTTTTTT
>TRBV5-1|NA|TRBJ2-4|TRBD2
CASSRILAGGDKNIQYF
TGCGCCAGCAGCCGGATACTAGCGGGAGGGGACAAAAACATTCAGTACTTC
>TRBV23-1|NA|TRBJ2-7|NA
CASNQGNEQYF
TGCGCCAGCAACCAGGGAAACGAGCAGTACTTC
>TRBV6-5|NA|TRBJ2-7|NA
CASSPGQDYEQYF
TGTGCCAGCAGTCCGGGACAAGACTACGAGCAGTACTTC
>TRBV5-1|NA|TRBJ2-7|TRBD2
CASSLAGGLSYEQYF
TGCGCCAGCAGTCTCGCGGGGGGCCTTTCCTACGAGCAGTACTTC
>TRBV14|NA|TRBJ1-1|TRBD1
CASSQGRKRDRALLNTEAFF
TGTGCCAGCAGCCAAGGACGAAAAAGGGACAGGGCACTGTTGAACACTGAAGCTTTCTTT
>TRBV7-8|NA|TRBJ1-2|NA
CASSPGGGGDGYTF
TGTGCCAGCAGTCCGGGCGGTGGAGGGGATGGCTACACCTTC
>TRBV7-9|NA|TRBJ1-1|NA
CASTLTPNTEAFF
TGTGCCAGCACCCTGACACCGAACACTGAAGCTTTCTTT
>TRBV13|NA|TRBJ2-7|TRBD2
CASSPRTSGSYEQYF
TGTGCCAGCAGCCCCCGGACTAGCGGATCCTACGAGCAGTACTTC
>TRBV4-3|NA|TRBJ1-5|TRBD1
CASSDGQGNQPQHF
TGCGCCAGCAGCGACGGACAGGGGAATCAGCCCCAGCATTTT
>TRBV5-4|once|TRBJ2-1|NA
CASSLASGNEQFF
TGTGCCAGCAGCTTGGCCTCGGGCAATGAGCAGTTCTTC
>TRBV4-3|NA|TRBJ1-1|NA
CASSQDRREAFF
TGCGCCAGCAGCCAAGATAGGAGAGAAGCTTTCTTT
>TRBV27|NA|TRBJ2-6|NA
CASSPQGSGANVLTF
TGTGCCAGCAGCCCACAGGGTAGTGGGGCCAACGTCCTGACTTTC
>TRBV9|NA|TRBJ2-3|NA
CASSVEAGRGTDTQYF
TGTGCCAGCAGCGTAGAGGCGGGAAGGGGCACAGATACGCAGTATTTT